This T cell receptor beta chain was captured by sequencing in a study of cytomegalovirus exposure and HLA in healthy donors. On the study more broadly: The approximately 110 validation repertoires used a platform that matched the one used for the 666 first-cohort repertoires, as a later analysis reported.

Study observations and caveats: Using the classifier, cytomegalovirus status was reportedly diagnosed with high specificity and sensitivity. There were 150 to 200 TCR beta chains listed as cytomegalovirus-associated. Most TCR sequences were rare, but some public TCRs occurred in many donors.

The germline gives CDR1 SGHTA, CDR2 FQGNSA. The length of the CDR3 is 14 residues. V lost 2 bases and J 3 bases, leaving 10 bases between the germline ends. This clone was counted a single time. The antigen is not known. Profiled with immunoSEQ multiplex PCR; TCRdb holds only in-frame clones, not every one. The profile shows tens of thousands of clones, about 90% of them singletons. This chain uses TRBV7-2 with TRBJ2-5, with D maybe TRBD2 (6 bases). The receptor comes from a man aged 18 to 29 in good health and CMV-seronegative. Sequenced sample: PBMCs. CDR3 coding DNA: TGTGCCAGCAGCTTACCTCCGGGGGAAGAGACCCAGTACTTC. Translating it yields CASSLPPGEETQYF.